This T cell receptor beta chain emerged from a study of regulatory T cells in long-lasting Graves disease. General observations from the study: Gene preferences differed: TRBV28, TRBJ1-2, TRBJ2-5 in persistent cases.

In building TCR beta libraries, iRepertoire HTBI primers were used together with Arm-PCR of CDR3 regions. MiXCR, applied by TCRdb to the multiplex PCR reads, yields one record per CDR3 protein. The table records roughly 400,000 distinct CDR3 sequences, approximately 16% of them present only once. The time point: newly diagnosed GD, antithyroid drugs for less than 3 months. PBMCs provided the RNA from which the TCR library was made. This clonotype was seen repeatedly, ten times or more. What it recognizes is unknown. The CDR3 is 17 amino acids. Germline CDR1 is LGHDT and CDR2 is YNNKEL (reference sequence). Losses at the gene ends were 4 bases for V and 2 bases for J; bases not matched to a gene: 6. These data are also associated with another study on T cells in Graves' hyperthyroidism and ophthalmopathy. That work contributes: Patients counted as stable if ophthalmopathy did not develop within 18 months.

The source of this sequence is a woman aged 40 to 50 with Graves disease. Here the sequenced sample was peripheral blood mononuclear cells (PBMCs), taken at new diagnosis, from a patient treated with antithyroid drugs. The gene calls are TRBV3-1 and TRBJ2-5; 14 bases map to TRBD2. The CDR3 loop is CASSLGLAGVMQETQYF. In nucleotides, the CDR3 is TGTGCCAGCAGCCTGGGACTAGCGGGAGTAATGCAAGAGACCCAGTACTTC.